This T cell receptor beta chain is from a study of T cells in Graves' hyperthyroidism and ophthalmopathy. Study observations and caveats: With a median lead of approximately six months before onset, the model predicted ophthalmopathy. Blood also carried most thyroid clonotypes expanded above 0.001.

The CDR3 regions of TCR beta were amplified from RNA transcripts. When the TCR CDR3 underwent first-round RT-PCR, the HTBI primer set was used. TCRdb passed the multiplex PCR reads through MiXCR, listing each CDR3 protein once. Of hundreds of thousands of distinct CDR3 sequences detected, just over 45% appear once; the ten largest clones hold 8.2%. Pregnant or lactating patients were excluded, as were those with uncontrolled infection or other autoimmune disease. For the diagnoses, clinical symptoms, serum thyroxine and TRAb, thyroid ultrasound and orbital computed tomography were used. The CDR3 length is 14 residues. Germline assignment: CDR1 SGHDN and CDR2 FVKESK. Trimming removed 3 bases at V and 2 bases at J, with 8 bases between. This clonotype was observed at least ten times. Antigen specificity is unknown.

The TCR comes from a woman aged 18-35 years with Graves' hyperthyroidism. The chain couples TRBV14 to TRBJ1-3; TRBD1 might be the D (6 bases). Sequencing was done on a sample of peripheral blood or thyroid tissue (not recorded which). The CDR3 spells CASSQAGAGNTIYF. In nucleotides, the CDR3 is TGTGCCAGCAGCCAGGCAGGGGCTGGAAACACCATATATTTT.